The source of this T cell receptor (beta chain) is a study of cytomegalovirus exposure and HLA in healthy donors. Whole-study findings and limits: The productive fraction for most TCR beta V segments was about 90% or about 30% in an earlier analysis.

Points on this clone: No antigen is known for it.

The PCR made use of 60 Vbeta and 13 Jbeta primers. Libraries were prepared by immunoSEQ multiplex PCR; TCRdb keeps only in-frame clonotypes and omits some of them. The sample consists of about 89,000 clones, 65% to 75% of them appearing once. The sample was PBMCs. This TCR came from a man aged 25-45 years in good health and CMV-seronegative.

The CDR3 region has the DNA TGTGCCAGCAGGGAACTAGCCGACCCAGATACGCAGTATTTT. It encodes CASRELADPDTQYF. The chain uses TRBV13 and TRBJ2-3, with a tentative D call TRBD2 (6 bases). The CDR3 covers 14 residues. The V end was cut by 6 bases, the J end by 4 bases, with 14 bases between. Per germline, CDR1 PRHDT and CDR2 FYEKMQ (reference sequence).